This TCR beta chain was sequenced in a study of shared clonotypes between healthy human individuals. Findings and caveats of the study: The diversity represented, both genetic and in exposure history, was limited by few donors. A generally larger estimated richness was seen in naive subsets than in memory subsets.

Per the germline V gene, CDR1 is MNHEY and CDR2 is SMNVEV (reference sequence). V was pared by 3 bases and J by 3 bases, with 4 bases of the junction left unmatched. The CDR3 is 14 amino acids. A word on this clone: Its antigen remains unidentified.

Naive CD8 cells, CD45RO-negative and positively selected for CCR7, excluded terminally differentiated effector memory CD45RA+ cells. Deep-level settings were used for running the assay. The assay was immunoSEQ multiplex PCR, and TCRdb's table has in-frame clones only and misses some. The table lists about 2.1 million clones, roughly 95% of them singletons. This TCR came from a man aged 18 to 30 in good health. Some clones in this sample may be carry-over from other donors' samples. This sequence joins TRBV27 and TRBJ2-7; 8 bases are shared with TRBD2. The sample was naive CD8+ T cells from PBMCs. The CDR3: CASSFYSGDYEQYF. DNA for the CDR3: TGTGCCAGCAGTTTTTATAGCGGGGACTACGAGCAGTACTTC.